This TCR beta chain is drawn from a study of T cell repertoires in cytomegalovirus infection (dated by TCRdb to about 2019). For context, the study as a whole: Donor HLA type was relevant to the analysis, because carriage of CMV infection together with the matching HLA type was indicated by public TCR beta signatures.

TCRdb names Illumina HiSeq 1500 as the instrument used. The raw public reads went through TCRdb reprocessing: fastp at Q25, MiXCR clone calling, in-frame beta chains kept. Rows with a matching CDR3 protein are joined into one entry that keeps the most common DNA and genes. The sample contains roughly 280,000 distinct CDR3 sequences, around 8.7% of them found a single time. The ten largest clonotypes hold roughly 16% of the sample. This clonotype was picked up many times. Its binding antigen is unknown. Qualities for individual bases were not recorded, and no much larger clone is one base off. Summary of the overall study and its limitations: In both this cohort and an independent roughly 330-donor cohort, the cumulative frequency of public TCR beta family members distinguished carriers of CMV infection plus the relevant HLA type. The ex vivo response was dominated by HLA-C-restricted CMV-specific TCR beta clonotypes, which also provided the single most frequent clonotype in two of eight donors.

The clonotype was recovered from a human donor in good health (CMV status not recorded). Some clones in this sample may be carry-over from other donors' samples. The sequenced material came from PBMCs.

The CDR3 protein: CASSLDRVSPEAFF. The DNA sequence is TGTGCCAGCAGCCTGGACAGGGTCTCCCCTGAAGCTTTCTTT. In this chain, TRBV7-8 is recombined with TRBJ1-1, and 8 junctional nucleotides match TRBD1. V lost 5 bases and J lost 6 bases, and the count of bases not matched to a germline gene is 8. Looking up the germline V gene yields CDR1 SGHVS and CDR2 FQNEAQ. The CDR3 sequence holds 14 residues, the cysteine and phenylalanine included. The entry retains the CDR3 DNA only, 42 bases that are in frame from base 1.